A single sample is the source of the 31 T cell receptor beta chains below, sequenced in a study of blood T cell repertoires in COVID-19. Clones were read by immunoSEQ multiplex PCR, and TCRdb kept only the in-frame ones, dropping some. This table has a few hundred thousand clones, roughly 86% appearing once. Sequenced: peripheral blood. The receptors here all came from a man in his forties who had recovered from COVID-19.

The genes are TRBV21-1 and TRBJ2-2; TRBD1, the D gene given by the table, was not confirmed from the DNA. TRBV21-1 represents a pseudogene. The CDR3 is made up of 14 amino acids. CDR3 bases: TGTGCCAGCCCGCCCAGGGGAAACACCGGGGAGCTGTTTTTT. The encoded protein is CASPPRGNTGELFF.

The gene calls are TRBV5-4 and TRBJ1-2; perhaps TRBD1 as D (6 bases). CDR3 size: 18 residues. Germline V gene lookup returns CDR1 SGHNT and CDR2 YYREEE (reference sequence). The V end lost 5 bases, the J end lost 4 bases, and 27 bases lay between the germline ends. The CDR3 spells CASSRTPGVSVGVYGYTF. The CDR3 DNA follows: TGTGCCAGCAGTCGTACTCCAGGGGTTTCCGTTGGAGTCTATGGCTACACCTTC.

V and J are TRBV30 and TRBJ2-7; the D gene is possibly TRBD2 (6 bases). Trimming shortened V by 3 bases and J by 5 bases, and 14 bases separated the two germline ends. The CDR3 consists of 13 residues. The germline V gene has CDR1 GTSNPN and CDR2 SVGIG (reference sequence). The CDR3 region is CAWRGDWAHEQYF. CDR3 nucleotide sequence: TGTGCCTGGAGGGGGGACTGGGCCCACGAGCAGTACTTC. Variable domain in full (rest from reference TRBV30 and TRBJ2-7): SQTIHQWPATLVQPVGSPLSLECTVEGTSNPNLYWYRQAAGRGLQLLFYSVGIGQISSEVPQNLSASRPQDRQFILSSKKLLLSDSGFYLCAWRGDWAHEQYFGPGTRLTVT.

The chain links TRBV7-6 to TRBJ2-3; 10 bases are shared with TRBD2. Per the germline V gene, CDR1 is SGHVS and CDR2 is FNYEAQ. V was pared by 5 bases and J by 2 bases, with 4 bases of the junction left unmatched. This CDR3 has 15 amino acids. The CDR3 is CASSRTSGITDTQYF. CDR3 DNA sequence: TGTGCCAGCAGCAGAACTAGCGGGATCACAGATACGCAGTATTTT.

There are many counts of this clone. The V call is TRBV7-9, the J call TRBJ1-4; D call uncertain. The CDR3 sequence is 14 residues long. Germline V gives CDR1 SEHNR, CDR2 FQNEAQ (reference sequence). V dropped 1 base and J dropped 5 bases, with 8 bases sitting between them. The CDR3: CASSLDRSNEKLFF. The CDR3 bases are TGTGCCAGCAGCTTAGACAGATCGAATGAAAAACTGTTTTTT.

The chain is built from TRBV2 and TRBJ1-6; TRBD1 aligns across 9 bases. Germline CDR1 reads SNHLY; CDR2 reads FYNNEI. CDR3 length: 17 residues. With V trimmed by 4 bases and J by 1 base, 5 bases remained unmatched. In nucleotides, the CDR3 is TGTGCCAGCAGTGCCGAACAGGGGGCATCCTATAATTCACCCCTCCACTTT. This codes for CASSAEQGASYNSPLHF. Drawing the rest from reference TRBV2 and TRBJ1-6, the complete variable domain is EPEVTQTPSHQVTQMGQEVILRCVPISNHLYFYWYRQILGQKVEFLVSFYNNEISEKSEIFDDQFSVERPDGSNFTLKIRSTKLEDSAMYFCASSAEQGASYNSPLHFGNGTRLTVT.

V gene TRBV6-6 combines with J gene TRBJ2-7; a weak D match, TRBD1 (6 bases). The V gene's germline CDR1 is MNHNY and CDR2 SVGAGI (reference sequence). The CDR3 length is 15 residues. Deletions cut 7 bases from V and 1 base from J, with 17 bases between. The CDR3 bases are TGTGCCAGCAATAAGGGACATACGTCGTCCTACGAGCAGTACTTC. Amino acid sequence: CASNKGHTSSYEQYF.

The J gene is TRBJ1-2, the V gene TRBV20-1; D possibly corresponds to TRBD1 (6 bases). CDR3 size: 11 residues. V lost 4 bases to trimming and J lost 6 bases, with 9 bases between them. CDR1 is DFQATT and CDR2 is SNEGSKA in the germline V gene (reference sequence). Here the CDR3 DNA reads TGCAGTGCTATCCAGGGGCATGGCTACACCTTC. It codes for CSAIQGHGYTF.

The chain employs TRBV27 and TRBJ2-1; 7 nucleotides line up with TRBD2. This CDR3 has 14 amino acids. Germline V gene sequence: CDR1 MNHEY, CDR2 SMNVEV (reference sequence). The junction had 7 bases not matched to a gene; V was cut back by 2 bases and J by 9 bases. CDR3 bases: TGTGCCAGCAGTTTAGGGAGGGCCAACGCTGAGCAGTTCTTC. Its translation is CASSLGRANAEQFF.

Here the CDR3 DNA reads TGTGCCAGTAGTATATATGGCCGGGGTGAGCAGTTCTTC. This translates into CASSIYGRGEQFF. The rearrangement joins TRBV19 to TRBJ2-1; tentatively, D is TRBD2 (5 bases). The CDR3 length is 13 residues. Germline lookup yields CDR1 LNHDA and CDR2 SQIVND (reference sequence). Trimming stripped 2 bases from V and 9 bases from J, with 11 bases between.

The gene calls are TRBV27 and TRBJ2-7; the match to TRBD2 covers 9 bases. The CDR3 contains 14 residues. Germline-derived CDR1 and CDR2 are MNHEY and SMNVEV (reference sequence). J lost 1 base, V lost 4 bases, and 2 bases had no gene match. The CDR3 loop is CASSSGLASYEQYF. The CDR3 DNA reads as TGTGCCAGCAGTTCTGGACTAGCGTCCTACGAGCAGTACTTC.

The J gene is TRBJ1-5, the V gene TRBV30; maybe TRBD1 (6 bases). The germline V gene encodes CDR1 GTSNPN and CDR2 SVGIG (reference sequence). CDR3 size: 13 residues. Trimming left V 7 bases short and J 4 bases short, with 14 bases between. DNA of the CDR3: TGTGCCTCCCAGGACAGAGATAATCAGCCCCAGCATTTT. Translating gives CASQDRDNQPQHF.

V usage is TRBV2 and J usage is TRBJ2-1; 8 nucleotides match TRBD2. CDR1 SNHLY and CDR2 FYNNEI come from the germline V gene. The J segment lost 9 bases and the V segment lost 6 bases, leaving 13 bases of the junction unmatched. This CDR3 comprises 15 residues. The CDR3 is CASSLGSGTRGEQFF. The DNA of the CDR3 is TGTGCCAGCAGCCTGGGTTCCGGGACTAGGGGTGAGCAGTTCTTC.

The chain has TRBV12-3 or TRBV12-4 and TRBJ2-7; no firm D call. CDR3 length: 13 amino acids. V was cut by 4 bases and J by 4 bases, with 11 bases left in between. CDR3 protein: CASSSHVRYEQYF. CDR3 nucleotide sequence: TGTGCCAGCAGTTCCCATGTGCGTTACGAGCAGTACTTC.

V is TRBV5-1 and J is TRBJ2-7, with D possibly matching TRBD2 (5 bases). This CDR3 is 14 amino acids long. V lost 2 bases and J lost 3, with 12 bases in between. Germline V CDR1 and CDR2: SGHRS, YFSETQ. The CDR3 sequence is CASSFKSGDYEQYF. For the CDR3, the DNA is TGCGCCAGCAGCTTCAAATCCGGGGACTACGAGCAGTACTTC.

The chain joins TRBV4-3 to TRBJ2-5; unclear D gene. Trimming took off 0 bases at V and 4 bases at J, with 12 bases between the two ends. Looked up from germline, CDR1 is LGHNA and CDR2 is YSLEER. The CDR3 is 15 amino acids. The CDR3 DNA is TGCGCCAGCAGCCAAGATCCCTTAATCGGAGAGACCCAGTACTTC. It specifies CASSQDPLIGETQYF.

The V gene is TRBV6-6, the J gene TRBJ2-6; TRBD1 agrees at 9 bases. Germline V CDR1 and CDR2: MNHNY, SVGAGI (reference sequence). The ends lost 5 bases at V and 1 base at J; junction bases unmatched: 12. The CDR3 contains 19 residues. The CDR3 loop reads CASSRGTGSHVSGANVLTF. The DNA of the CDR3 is TGTGCCAGCAGTCGAGGGACAGGGAGTCATGTATCTGGGGCCAACGTCCTGACTTTC.

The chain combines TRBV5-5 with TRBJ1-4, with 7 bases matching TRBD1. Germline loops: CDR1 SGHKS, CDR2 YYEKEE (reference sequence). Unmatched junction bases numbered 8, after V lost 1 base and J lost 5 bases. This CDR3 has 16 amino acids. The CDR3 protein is CASSLPRTGGNEKLFF. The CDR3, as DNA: TGTGCCAGCAGCTTGCCGAGGACAGGTGGGAATGAAAAACTGTTTTTT. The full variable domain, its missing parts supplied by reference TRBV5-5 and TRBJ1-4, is DAGVTQSPTHLIKTRGQQVTLRCSPISGHKSVSWYQQVLGQGPQFIFQYYEKEERGRGNFPDRFSARQFPNYSSELNVNALLLGDSALYLCASSLPRTGGNEKLFFGSGTQLSVL.

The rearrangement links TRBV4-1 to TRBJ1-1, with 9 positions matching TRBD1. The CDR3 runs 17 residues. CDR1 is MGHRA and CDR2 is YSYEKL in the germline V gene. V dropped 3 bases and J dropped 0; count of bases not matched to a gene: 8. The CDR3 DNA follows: TGCGCCAGCAGCCAGCCCGGACAGGGGAACCTGAACACTGAAGCTTTCTTT. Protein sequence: CASSQPGQGNLNTEAFF.

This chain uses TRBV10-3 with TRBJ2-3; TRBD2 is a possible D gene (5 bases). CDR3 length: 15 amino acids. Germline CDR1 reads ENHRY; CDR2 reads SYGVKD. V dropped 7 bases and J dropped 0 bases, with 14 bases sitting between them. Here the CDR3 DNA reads TGTGCCATCAAAGGTCGAACGGGGAGCACAGATACGCAGTATTTT. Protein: CAIKGRTGSTDTQYF.

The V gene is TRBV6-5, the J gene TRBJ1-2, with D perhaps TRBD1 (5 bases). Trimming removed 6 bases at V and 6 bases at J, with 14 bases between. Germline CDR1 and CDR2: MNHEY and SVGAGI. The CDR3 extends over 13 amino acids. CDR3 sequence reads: CASSYDRRDGYTF. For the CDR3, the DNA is TGTGCCAGCAGCTACGACAGAAGAGATGGCTACACCTTC.

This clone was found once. CDR3 in DNA: TGTGCCAGCAGTGAATCCAGCGGGAACAACAATGAGCAGTTCTTC. Its translation is CASSESSGNNNEQFF. The chain couples TRBV2 to TRBJ2-1, with 7 nucleotides matching TRBD2. This CDR3 is built from 15 residues. The V and J ends lost 2 bases and 5 bases, in that order; junction bases with no gene match: 6. Germline V gene data show CDR1 as SNHLY and CDR2 as FYNNEI.

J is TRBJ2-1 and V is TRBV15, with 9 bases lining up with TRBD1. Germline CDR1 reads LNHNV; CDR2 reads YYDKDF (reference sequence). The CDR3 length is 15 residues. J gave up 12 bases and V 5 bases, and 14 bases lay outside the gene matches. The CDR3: CATSWPGQGQLWQFF. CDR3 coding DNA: TGTGCCACCAGCTGGCCGGGACAGGGACAACTATGGCAGTTCTTC. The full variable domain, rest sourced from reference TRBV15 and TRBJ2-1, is DAMVIQNPRYQVTQFGKPVTLSCSQTLNHNVMYWYQQKSSQAPKLLFHYYDKDFNNEADTPDNFQSRRPNTSFCFLDIRSPGLGDTAMYLCATSWPGQGQLWQFFGPGTRLTVL.

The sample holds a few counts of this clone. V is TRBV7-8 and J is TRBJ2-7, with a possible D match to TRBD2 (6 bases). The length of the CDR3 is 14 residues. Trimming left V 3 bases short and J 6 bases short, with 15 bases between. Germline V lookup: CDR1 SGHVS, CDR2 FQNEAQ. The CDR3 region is CASSLVHPGSEQYF. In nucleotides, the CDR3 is TGTGCCAGCAGCTTGGTGCATCCCGGGAGCGAGCAGTACTTC.

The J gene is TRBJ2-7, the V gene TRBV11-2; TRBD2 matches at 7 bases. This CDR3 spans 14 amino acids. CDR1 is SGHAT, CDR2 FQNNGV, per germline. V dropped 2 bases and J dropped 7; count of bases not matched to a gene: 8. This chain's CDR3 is CASSLPGRDREQYF. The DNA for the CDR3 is TGTGCCAGCAGCTTACCGGGGAGGGATAGGGAGCAGTACTTC.

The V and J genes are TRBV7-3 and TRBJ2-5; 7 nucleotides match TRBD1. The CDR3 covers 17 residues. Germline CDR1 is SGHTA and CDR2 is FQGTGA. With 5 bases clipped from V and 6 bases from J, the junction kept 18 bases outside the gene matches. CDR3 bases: TGTGCCAGCAGCACCTCACAAGGGGGCCCCATACTAAAGACCCAGTACTTC. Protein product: CASSTSQGGPILKTQYF. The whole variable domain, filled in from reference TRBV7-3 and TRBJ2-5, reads GAGVSQTPSNKVTEKGKYVELRCDPISGHTALYWYRQSLGQGPEFLIYFQGTGAADDSGLPNDRFFAVRPEGSVSTLKIQRTERGDSAVYLCASSTSQGGPILKTQYFGPGTRLLVL.

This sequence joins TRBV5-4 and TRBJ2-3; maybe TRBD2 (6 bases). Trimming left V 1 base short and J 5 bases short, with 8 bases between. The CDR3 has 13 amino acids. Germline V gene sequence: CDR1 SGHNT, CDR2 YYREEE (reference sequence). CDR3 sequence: CASSLFGGDTQYF. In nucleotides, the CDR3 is TGTGCCAGCAGCTTGTTCGGGGGAGATACGCAGTATTTT.

The CDR3 spells CASSLQGANTEAFF. In nucleotides, the CDR3 is TGTGCCAGCAGCCTACAGGGGGCGAACACTGAAGCTTTCTTT. V and J are TRBV6-5 and TRBJ1-1, with 9 nucleotides matching TRBD1. Germline CDR1 MNHEY, CDR2 SVGAGI. The CDR3 sequence is 14 residues long. V lost 6 bases to trimming and J lost 1 base; unmatched junction nucleotides: 3.

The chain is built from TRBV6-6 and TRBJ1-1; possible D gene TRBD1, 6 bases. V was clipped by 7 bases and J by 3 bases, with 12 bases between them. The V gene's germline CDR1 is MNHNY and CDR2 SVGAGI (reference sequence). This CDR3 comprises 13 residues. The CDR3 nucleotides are TGTGCCAGCAAACGGACAGTTGACACTGAAGCTTTCTTT. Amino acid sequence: CASKRTVDTEAFF.

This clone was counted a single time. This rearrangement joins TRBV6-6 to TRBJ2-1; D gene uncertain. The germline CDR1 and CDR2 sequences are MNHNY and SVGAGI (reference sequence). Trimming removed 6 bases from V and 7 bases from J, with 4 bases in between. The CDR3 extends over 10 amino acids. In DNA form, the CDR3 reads TGTGCCAGCAGCTCGAATGAGCAGTTCTTC. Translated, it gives CASSSNEQFF.

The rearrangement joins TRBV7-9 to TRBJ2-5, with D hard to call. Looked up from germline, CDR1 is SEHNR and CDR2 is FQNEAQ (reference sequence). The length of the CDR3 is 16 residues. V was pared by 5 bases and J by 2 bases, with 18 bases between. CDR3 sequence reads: CASSPTLGSFQETQYF. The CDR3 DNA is TGTGCCAGCAGCCCGACCCTCGGGTCCTTTCAAGAGACCCAGTACTTC.